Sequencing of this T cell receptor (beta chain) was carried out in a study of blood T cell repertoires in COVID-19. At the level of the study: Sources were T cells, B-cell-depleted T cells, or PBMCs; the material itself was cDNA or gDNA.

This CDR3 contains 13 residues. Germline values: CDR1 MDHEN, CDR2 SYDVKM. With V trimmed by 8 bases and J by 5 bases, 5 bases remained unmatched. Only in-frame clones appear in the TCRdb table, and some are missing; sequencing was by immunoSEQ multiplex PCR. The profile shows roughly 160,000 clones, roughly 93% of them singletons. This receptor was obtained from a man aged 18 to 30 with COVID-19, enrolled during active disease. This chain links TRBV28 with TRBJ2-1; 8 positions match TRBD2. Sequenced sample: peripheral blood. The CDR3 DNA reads TGTGCCAGCGTAGTAGCGGGAAACAATGAGCAGTTCTTC. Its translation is CASVVAGNNEQFF. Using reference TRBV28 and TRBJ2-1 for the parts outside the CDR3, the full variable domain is DVKVTQSSRYLVKRTGEKVFLECVQDMDHENMFWYRQDPGLGLRLIYFSYDVKMKEKGDIPEGYSVSREKKERFSLILESASTNQTSMYLCASVVAGNNEQFFGPGTRLTVL.